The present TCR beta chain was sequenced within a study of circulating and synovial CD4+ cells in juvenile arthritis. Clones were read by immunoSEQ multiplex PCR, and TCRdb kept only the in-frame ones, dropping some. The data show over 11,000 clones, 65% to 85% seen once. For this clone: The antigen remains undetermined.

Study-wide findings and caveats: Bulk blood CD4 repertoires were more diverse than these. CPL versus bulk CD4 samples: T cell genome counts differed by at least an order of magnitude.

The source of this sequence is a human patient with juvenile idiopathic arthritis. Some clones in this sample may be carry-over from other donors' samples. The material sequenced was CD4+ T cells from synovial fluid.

Here the CDR3 DNA reads TGTGCCAGCAGTGTTCGAGAGGAATATAGCAATCAGCCCCAGCATTTT. As protein: CASSVREEYSNQPQHF. The chain combines TRBV6-1 with TRBJ1-5; no clear D gene. Germline-derived CDR1 and CDR2 are MNHNS and SASEGT. The CDR3 loop spans 16 amino acids. V was clipped by 4 bases and J by 0 bases, with 13 bases between them.